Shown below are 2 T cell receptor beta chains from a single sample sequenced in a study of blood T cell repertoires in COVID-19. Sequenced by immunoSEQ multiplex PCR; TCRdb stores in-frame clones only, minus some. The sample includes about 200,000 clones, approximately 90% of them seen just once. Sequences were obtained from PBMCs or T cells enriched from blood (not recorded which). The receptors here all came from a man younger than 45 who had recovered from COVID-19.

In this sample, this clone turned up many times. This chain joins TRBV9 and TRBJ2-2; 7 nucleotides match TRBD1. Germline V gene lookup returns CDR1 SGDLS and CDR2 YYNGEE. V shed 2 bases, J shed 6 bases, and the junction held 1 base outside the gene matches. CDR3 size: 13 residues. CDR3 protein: CASSVTGAGELFF. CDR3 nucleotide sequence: TGTGCCAGCAGCGTCACAGGGGCCGGGGAGCTGTTTTTT.

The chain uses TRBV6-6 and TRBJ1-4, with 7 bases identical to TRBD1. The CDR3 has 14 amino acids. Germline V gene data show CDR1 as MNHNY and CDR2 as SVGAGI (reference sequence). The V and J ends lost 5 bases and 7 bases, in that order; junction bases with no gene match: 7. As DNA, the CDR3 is TGTGCCAGCAGTCTTACAGGGGCGGGTGAAAAACTGTTTTTT. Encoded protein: CASSLTGAGEKLFF.